One TCR beta chain is described in this entry. What it binds is not known. This entry is derived from a study of blood T cell dynamics during melanoma immunotherapy. Overall study: Metastatic melanoma patients received first-line pembrolizumab or nivolumab plus ipilimumab. Study results and limitations: Among sorted CD8+ subsets, immune-effector cells had the highest clonality and cell-free DNA similarity.

Sequenced by immunoSEQ multiplex PCR; TCRdb stores in-frame clones only, minus some. Of around 280 clones in the sample, roughly 64% were seen once. Stated time point: pre-treatment baseline. Immune-effector memory T cells were defined as CD3+ CD4- CD8+ CD45RA- CD45RO-high CD27- CCR7-. At 12 weeks after first infusion, RECIST 1.1 defined response for most patients. Germline lookup yields CDR1 SGHVS and CDR2 FNYEAQ. The CDR3 is made up of 15 amino acids. The V end lost 5 bases, the J end lost 4 bases, and 14 bases lay between the germline ends. V usage is TRBV7-6 and J usage is TRBJ1-4, with D tentatively TRBD1 (5 bases). This material consisted of CD8+ T cells from blood, taken from a patient treated with checkpoint blockade. This receptor was identified in a human donor with melanoma. This CDR3 is CASSARDGNNEKLFF. DNA for the CDR3: TGTGCCAGCAGCGCTAGGGACGGCAATAATGAAAAACTGTTTTTT.